This record concerns one T cell receptor (beta chain) sequence. This CDR3 spans 15 amino acids. The trim removed 0 bases at V and 3 bases at J, leaving 3 bases unmatched. Per germline, CDR1 SGDLS and CDR2 YYNGEE. The data were obtained in a study of shared clonotypes between healthy human individuals. This table comes from immunoSEQ multiplex PCR, and its TCRdb copy is limited to in-frame clones, with some not included. The table includes over 2 million clones, around 92% detected once. This chain uses TRBV9 with TRBJ2-1, with 7 bases that match TRBD2. The clonotype was recovered from a man aged 18 to 30 in good health. Some clones in this sample may be carry-over from other donors' samples. The sample taken for sequencing was naive CD4+ T cells from PBMCs. Subset here: CD45RA+ positively selected. CDR3 amino acids: CASSVGAGLYNEQFF. The CDR3 DNA sequence: TGTGCCAGCAGCGTAGGAGCGGGGCTCTACAATGAGCAGTTCTTC.